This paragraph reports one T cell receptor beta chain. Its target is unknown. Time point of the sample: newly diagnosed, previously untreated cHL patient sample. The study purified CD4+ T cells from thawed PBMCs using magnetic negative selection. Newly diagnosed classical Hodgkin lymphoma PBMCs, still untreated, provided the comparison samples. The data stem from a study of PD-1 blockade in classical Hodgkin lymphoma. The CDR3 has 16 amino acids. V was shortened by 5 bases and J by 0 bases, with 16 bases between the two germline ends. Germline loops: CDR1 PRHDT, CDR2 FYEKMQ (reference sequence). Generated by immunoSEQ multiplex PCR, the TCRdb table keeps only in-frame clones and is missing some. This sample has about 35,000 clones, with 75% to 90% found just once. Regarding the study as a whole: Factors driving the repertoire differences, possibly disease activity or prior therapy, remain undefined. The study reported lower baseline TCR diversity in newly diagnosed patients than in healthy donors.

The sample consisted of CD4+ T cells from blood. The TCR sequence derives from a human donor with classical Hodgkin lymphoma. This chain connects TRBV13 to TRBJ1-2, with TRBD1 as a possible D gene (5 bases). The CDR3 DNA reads TGTGCCAGCAGCCGGAATACCGGGGCTTCTAACTATGGCTACACCTTC. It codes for CASSRNTGASNYGYTF.